This TCR beta chain is from a study of blood T cell repertoires in COVID-19 (TCRdb year 2020). Background for the entire study: The collaborator samples originated in the United States, Italy and Spain and spanned the acute and convalescent phases of COVID-19. The samples were drawn from the first 160 participants of the ongoing ImmuneRACE study and from 950 to 1,500 subjects provided by 6 global collaborators. The prospective study material was composed of cDNA or gDNA derived from T cells, B-cell-depleted T cells, or PBMCs. A de-identified subject ID, COVID-19 status, age in years and sex were almost always included in the sample metadata. Where available, HLA class I and class II types were obtained from metadata supplied by the sample provider rather than from assay-based typing. A freely available public database, intended as a resource for researchers studying the immune response to SARS-CoV-2, is where the repertoires were released. Deeply sampled blood TCRbeta repertoires from subjects exposed to, actively infected with, or recovered from COVID-19 were included in the dataset. What the work shows at the level of the full study, not this receptor alone: The amount of clinical and demographic metadata varied by source and participant and was provided uncurated.

TCRbeta CDR3 regions were amplified from genomic DNA by means of the immunoSEQ Assay, a bias-controlled multiplex PCR. The original pipeline was this. The number of nucleated cells in each sample was estimated by amplification of reference gene primers within the assay. Sequence reads were collapsed and filtered to measure the absolute abundance of every unique TCRbeta CDR3 rearrangement. Productive Simpson clonality was computed per sample as the square root of Simpson's diversity index over productive rearrangements. TCRdb took over this immuneACCESS table, retaining in-frame rearrangements with V and J assigned. Such tables are incomplete; in checked studies, under half of the missing clones stem from an unresolved V gene, and the remainder is unexplained. V and J calls and clone size are given by that table; D and trimming were obtained from the DNA. Across this sample there are about 410,000 clones, with about 89% seen only once. Less than 2% of the sample is in the top ten clones.

As for this clone: Its antigen remains unidentified. No per-base quality is available; no much larger clone lies one base away.

The germline V end is reduced by 4 bases and the J end by 5 bases; junction bases left unmatched: 14. Including the terminal cysteine and phenylalanine, the CDR3 comprises 18 residues. CDR3 DNA only is kept here, 54 bases in frame from base 1. Looking up the germline V gene (reference sequence) yields CDR1 MNHEY and CDR2 SMNVEV. In Seattle, one collaborating source enrolled patients while the infection was active and tracked those patients longitudinally over the course of disease. Whole blood was collected in K2EDTA tubes by collaborating institutions according to the institutions' own protocols. Collaborator samples were shipped for TCRbeta analysis as frozen whole blood, isolated PBMCs, or DNA extracted from either sample type.

The sample taken for sequencing was peripheral blood. This chain joins TRBV27 to TRBJ2-2; the central 9 bases match TRBD1. The receptor comes from a woman aged 40 to 55 with COVID-19, enrolled during active disease. The nucleotide sequence reads as follows: TGTGCCAGCAGTTCCAGCGTAGTGGGGACAGGGACGACCGGGGAGCTGTTTTTT. Its protein product is CASSSSVVGTGTTGELFF.